A selection of T cell receptor beta chains follows, all from one sample in a study of blood T cell repertoires in COVID-19. The repertoire was sequenced with immunoSEQ multiplex PCR; TCRdb's copy has only in-frame clones and lacks some. The sample shows under 150,000 clones, around nine tenths of them seen only once. Specimen: peripheral blood. All receptors derive from a woman between 65 and 79 years old who had recovered from COVID-19. Both conserved end residues are part of each CDR3. The D gene is left open where the match is weak. Clone size is stated in some rows and not others, as once, few, many or a class when expanded.

>-|-|TRBV5-1|TRBJ2-6
TGCGCCAGCAGCTTGACAGGTGTTTCTGGGGCCAACGTCCTGACTTTC
CASSLTGVSGANVLTF
>-|few|TRBV7-2|TRBJ2-6
TGTGCCAGCAGCTCACAGGCTTCCGGGGCCAACGTCCTGACTTTC
CASSSQASGANVLTF
>-|-|TRBV30|TRBJ1-3
TGTGCCTGGGGGTTGGGGGGTCCGTCGGGAAACACCATATATTTT
CAWGLGGPSGNTIYF
>-|-|TRBV19|TRBJ1-2
TGTGCCGGGCACCTACCGGGGTACTATGGCTACACCTTC
CAGHLPGYYGYTF
>-|-|TRBV7-3|TRBJ1-1
TGTGCCAGCAGCTTACTACAGTCGACTGAAGCTTTCTTT
CASSLLQSTEAFF
>-|-|TRBV11-3|TRBJ2-2
TGTGCCAGCAGCTTGGGACAGAACACCGGGGAGCTGTTTTTT
CASSLGQNTGELFF
>TRBD1|-|TRBV18|TRBJ1-1
TGTGCCAGCCGCGGACAGGGAGGCACTGAAGCTTTCTTT
CASRGQGGTEAFF
>TRBD2|-|TRBV7-3|TRBJ2-1
TGTGCCAGCAGCTTAGGAGCGGGGGAGCAGTTCTTC
CASSLGAGEQFF
>TRBD2|-|TRBV6-2/TRBV6-3|TRBJ2-1
TGTGCCAGCAGTCCCCTTAGCGGGGGAGGTTACAATGAGCAGTTCTTC
CASSPLSGGGYNEQFF
>-|-|TRBV21-1|TRBJ2-3
TGTGCCAGCAGCAAAGGGACTAGCGGGAGTTGGGGCCCCACAGATACGCAGTATTTT
CASSKGTSGSWGPTDTQYF
>TRBD1|-|TRBV9|TRBJ2-7
TGTGCCAGCAGCGTGGGGGACAGGAACTACGAGCAGTACTTC
CASSVGDRNYEQYF
>-|-|TRBV19|TRBJ1-2
TGTGCCAGTAGTATTTCCGGGACACATGAGGGCTACACCTTC
CASSISGTHEGYTF
>-|-|TRBV5-4|TRBJ1-2
TGTGCCAGCAGCGTAGGGAGGAGGGGCTACACCTTC
CASSVGRRGYTF
>TRBD1|-|TRBV19|TRBJ2-1
TGTGCCAGTAGCCGGGACAGGGTAGGATACAATGAGCAGTTCTTC
CASSRDRVGYNEQFF
>-|-|TRBV6-6|TRBJ1-2
TGTGCCTCCCTATGGGACACCCTTCTTGGTGGCTACACCTTC
CASLWDTLLGGYTF
>-|-|TRBV10-3|TRBJ1-2
TGTGCCATCAGTGAGAGAGGGCTTGGGACTTTTAACTACGGCTACACCTTC
CAISERGLGTFNYGYTF
>-|-|TRBV5-6|TRBJ2-6
TGTGCCAGCAGGAGGAGTCCCGCGGCTGGGGCCAACGTCCTGACTTTC
CASRRSPAAGANVLTF
>TRBD1|-|TRBV10-3|TRBJ2-2
TGTGCCATCAGCGGGACAGAGCACACCGGGGAGCTGTTTTTT
CAISGTEHTGELFF
>-|few|TRBV4-3|TRBJ1-6
TGCGCCAGCAGCCAAGAGATAAGGGGAGGGTCACCCCTCCACTTT
CASSQEIRGGSPLHF
>-|-|TRBV6-5|TRBJ1-1
TGTGCCAGCTCCTCGGTATTAGGGACTCGAACTTTCTTT
CASSSVLGTRTFF
>TRBD1|-|TRBV18|TRBJ1-2
TGTGCCAGCTCACCTCAGGGGGCGGACTATGGCTACACCTTC
CASSPQGADYGYTF
>TRBD1|-|TRBV20-1|TRBJ1-1
TGCAGTGCTAGTGGCCCAGGGGGTGTGGACACTGAAGCTTTCTTT
CSASGPGGVDTEAFF
>-|-|TRBV5-1|TRBJ2-6
TGCGCCAGCAGTGGTGAGGCTGGGGCCAACGTCCTGACTTTC
CASSGEAGANVLTF
>-|-|TRBV28|TRBJ1-5
TGTGCCAGCAGTTTGAGTCCCCAGGTCGGGCCCCAGCATTTT
CASSLSPQVGPQHF
>-|-|TRBV6-6|TRBJ2-2
TGTGCCAGCAGTTACTCGATACTCCCCGGGGAGCTGTTTTTT
CASSYSILPGELFF
>-|-|TRBV19|TRBJ1-2
TGTGCCAGTAGGAATTCTTGGCGGGTTACCTTC
CASRNSWRVTF
>-|-|TRBV7-2|TRBJ2-7
TGTGCCAGCAGCTTAGGAGTACAGCTTATCTACGAGCAGTACTTC
CASSLGVQLIYEQYF
>TRBD2|-|TRBV4-3|TRBJ2-3
TGCGCCAGCAGCCAAGCGACTAGCGTTGGGACAGATACGCAGTATTTT
CASSQATSVGTDTQYF
>-|few|TRBV7-3|TRBJ2-2
TGTGCCAGCAGCCCAGGGGTTGCCGGGGAGCTGTTTTTT
CASSPGVAGELFF
>TRBD1|-|TRBV3-1/TRBV3-2|TRBJ1-5
TGTGCCAGCAGCCTCCAGGGACAGGGGGCAGCCCAGCCCCAGCATTTT
CASSLQGQGAAQPQHF
>TRBD1|-|TRBV18|TRBJ1-1
TGTGCCAGCTCACGGAGCGAAGGACAGGGGAACACTGAAGCTTTCTTT
CASSRSEGQGNTEAFF
>-|-|TRBV7-2|TRBJ1-1
TGTGCCAGCAGCCCTACCAGGACAGTTGAAGCTTTCTTT
CASSPTRTVEAFF
>-|-|TRBV7-9|TRBJ2-3
TGTGCCAGCAGCCCTACTAGGAAGGGCGATACGCAGTATTTT
CASSPTRKGDTQYF
>-|-|TRBV27|TRBJ2-1
TGTGCCAGCAGTTTAGGGGGCTGGGAGCAGTTCTTC
CASSLGGWEQFF
>-|-|TRBV28|TRBJ1-1
TGTGCCAGCAGTACTCCCCTGGGGGCCGGGAACACTGAAGCTTTCTTT
CASSTPLGAGNTEAFF
>TRBD1|-|TRBV5-6|TRBJ1-4
TGTGCCAGCAGCTTGTATGACAGGGAACTGTTTTTT
CASSLYDRELFF
>TRBD2|-|TRBV4-2|TRBJ2-2
TGTGCCAGCAGCCAAGGGGGGGGCACCGGGGAGCTGTTTTTT
CASSQGGGTGELFF
>TRBD1|once|TRBV5-1|TRBJ1-1
TGCGCCAGCAGCGTTGACAGGGGCGAAGCTTTCTTT
CASSVDRGEAFF
>-|-|TRBV6-1|TRBJ1-4
TGTGCCAGCAGTGAGAGGGGGTTAGGGACACCAGAAAAACTGTTTTTT
CASSERGLGTPEKLFF
>-|-|TRBV5-1|TRBJ2-5
TGCGCCAGCAGCTTGACGACAGCCCAAGAGACCCAGTACTTC
CASSLTTAQETQYF
>-|-|TRBV7-8|TRBJ1-2
TGTGCCAGCAGCCAGATTATGCCAAGGGGCGGCTACACCTTC
CASSQIMPRGGYTF